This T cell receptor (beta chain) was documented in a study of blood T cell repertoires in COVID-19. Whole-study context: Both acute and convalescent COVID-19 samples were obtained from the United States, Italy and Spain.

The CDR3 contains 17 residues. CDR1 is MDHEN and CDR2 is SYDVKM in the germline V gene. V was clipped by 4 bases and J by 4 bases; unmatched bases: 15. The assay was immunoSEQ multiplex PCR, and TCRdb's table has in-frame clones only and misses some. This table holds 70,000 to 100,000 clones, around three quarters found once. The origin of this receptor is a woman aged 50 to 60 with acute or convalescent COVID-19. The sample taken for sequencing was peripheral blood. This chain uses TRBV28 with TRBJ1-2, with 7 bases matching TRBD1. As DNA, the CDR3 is TGTGCCAGCAGTTCAAAATCTTCGGCGGGACAGCCCTATGGCTACACCTTC. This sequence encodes CASSSKSSAGQPYGYTF.